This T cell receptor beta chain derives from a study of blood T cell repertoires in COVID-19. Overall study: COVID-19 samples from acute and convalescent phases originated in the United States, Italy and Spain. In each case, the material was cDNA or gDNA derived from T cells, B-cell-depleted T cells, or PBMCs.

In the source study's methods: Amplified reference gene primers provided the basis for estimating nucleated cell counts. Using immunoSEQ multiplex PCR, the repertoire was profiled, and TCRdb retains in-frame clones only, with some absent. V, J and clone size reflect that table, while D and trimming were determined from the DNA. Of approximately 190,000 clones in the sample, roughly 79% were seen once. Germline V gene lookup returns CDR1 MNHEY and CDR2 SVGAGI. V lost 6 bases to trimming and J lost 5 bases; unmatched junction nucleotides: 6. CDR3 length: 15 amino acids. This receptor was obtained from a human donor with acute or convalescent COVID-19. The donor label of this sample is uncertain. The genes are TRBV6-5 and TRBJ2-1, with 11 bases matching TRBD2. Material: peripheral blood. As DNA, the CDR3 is TGTGCCAGCAGCCAACTAGCGGGAGACCACAATGAGCAGTTCTTC. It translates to CASSQLAGDHNEQFF.